The 28 T cell receptor beta chains given below trace back to one sample, sequenced in a study of blood T cell repertoires in COVID-19. TCRdb's table, derived via immunoSEQ multiplex PCR, lists solely in-frame clones and lacks some. The sample lists some 110,000 clones, roughly 83% occurring once. Sequenced: peripheral blood. The receptor source for this set is an elderly woman with active or convalescent COVID-19.

V gene TRBV3-1 (or the pseudogene TRBV3-2) combines with J gene TRBJ1-1; D is ambiguous. Trimming left V 1 base short and J 5 bases short, with 11 bases between. Germline-derived CDR1 and CDR2 are LGHDT and YNNKEL (reference sequence). This CDR3 spans 14 amino acids. The CDR3 sequence is CASSQGVFDTEAFF. The CDR3 DNA follows: TGTGCCAGCAGCCAAGGAGTATTTGATACTGAAGCTTTCTTT.

In this sample, this clone turned up once. The chain recombines TRBV11-3 with TRBJ2-3, with TRBD1 matching over 9 bases. Unmatched junction bases numbered 3, after V lost 4 bases and J lost 1 base. Germline loops: CDR1 SGHNT, CDR2 YENEEA. CDR3 size: 15 residues. In nucleotides, the CDR3 is TGTGCCAGCAGCTCCACAGGGGGCGGCACAGATACGCAGTATTTT. Its protein is CASSSTGGGTDTQYF.

V and J are TRBV19 and TRBJ1-2; unclear D gene. Germline V CDR1 and CDR2: LNHDA, SQIVND (reference sequence). V lost 7 bases and J 2 bases, leaving 11 bases between the germline ends. The length of the CDR3 is 13 residues. Written as DNA, the CDR3 is TGTGCCAGTACAGTGACATTGAACTATGGCTACACCTTC. Protein product: CASTVTLNYGYTF.

This rearrangement joins TRBV9 to TRBJ1-1; D remains unclear. The V and J ends lost 0 bases and 1 base respectively, with 7 bases between them. Germline CDR1 and CDR2: SGDLS and YYNGEE. The CDR3 has 14 residues. CDR3 amino acids: CASSVDAGNTEAFF. The CDR3 DNA sequence: TGTGCCAGCAGCGTAGATGCAGGGAACACTGAAGCTTTCTTT.

The V call is TRBV5-8, the J call TRBJ1-5, with 7 bases lining up with TRBD1. This CDR3 has 13 amino acids. Germline loops: CDR1 SGHTS, CDR2 YDEGEE. J was trimmed by 4 bases and V by 4 bases; bases with no gene match: 2. This chain's CDR3 is CASSPDRNQPQHF. The CDR3 nucleotides read TGTGCCAGCAGCCCGGACAGGAATCAGCCCCAGCATTTT.

V is TRBV28 and J is TRBJ1-5; D gene ambiguous. Germline V lookup: CDR1 MDHEN, CDR2 SYDVKM. V was pared by 2 bases and J by 5 bases, with 10 bases between. CDR3 length: 14 amino acids. CDR3 in amino acids: CASSLNGIYQPQHF. DNA of the CDR3: TGTGCCAGCAGTTTAAACGGGATTTATCAGCCCCAGCATTTT.

This clone was counted a single time. This CDR3 is CAGAPGINQPQHF. The CDR3 DNA reads as TGTGCCGGAGCCCCAGGGATCAATCAGCCCCAGCATTTT. V is TRBV6-6 and J is TRBJ1-5; D is possibly TRBD1 (5 bases). With 11 bases removed from V and 3 bases from J, the gap between germline ends came to 14 bases. The CDR3 totals 13 residues. Germline lookup yields CDR1 MNHNY and CDR2 SVGAGI (reference sequence).

In this sample, this clone turned up a few times. The V and J genes are TRBV6-5 and TRBJ2-6; 7 nucleotides line up with TRBD1. With V trimmed by 10 bases and J by 1 base, 7 bases remained unmatched. This CDR3 has 15 residues. Germline CDR1 reads MNHEY; CDR2 reads SVGAGI. CDR3 nucleotide sequence: TGTGCCACCCGGGACAGTGCTTCTGGGGCCAACGTCCTGACTTTC. Residues: CATRDSASGANVLTF.

The chain combines TRBV5-1 with TRBJ1-2, with TRBD1 matching over 7 bases. Germline lookup yields CDR1 SGHRS and CDR2 YFSETQ. V dropped 1 base and J dropped 6; count of bases not matched to a gene: 3. This CDR3 is 13 amino acids long. The CDR3 bases are TGCGCCAGCAGCTTGTCAGGACAGGATGGCTACACCTTC. Translating it yields CASSLSGQDGYTF.

Of note for this clone: One end of the junction varies from germline; a read error may be responsible. V usage is TRBV2 and J usage is TRBJ1-5; 9 positions match TRBD1. CDR3 size: 15 residues. Germline V gene sequence: CDR1 SNHLY, CDR2 FYNNEI. The CDR3 sequence is CASRPNTGGNQPQHF. In nucleotides, the CDR3 is TGTGCCAGCAGACCCAATACAGGGGGCAACCAGCCCCAGCATTTT.

This clone appeared a single time. This chain joins TRBV15 and TRBJ1-3; D call uncertain. Deletions cut 3 bases from V and 0 bases from J, with 15 bases between. This CDR3 is 17 amino acids long. Germline V gene sequence: CDR1 LNHNV, CDR2 YYDKDF (reference sequence). The CDR3 bases are TGTGCCACCAGCAGGGTCCCCACCGTGAGCTCTGGAAACACCATATATTTT. Amino acid sequence: CATSRVPTVSSGNTIYF. Using reference TRBV15 and TRBJ1-3 for the parts outside the CDR3, the full variable domain is DAMVIQNPRYQVTQFGKPVTLSCSQTLNHNVMYWYQQKSSQAPKLLFHYYDKDFNNEADTPDNFQSRRPNTSFCFLDIRSPGLGDTAMYLCATSRVPTVSSGNTIYFGEGSWLTVV.

CDR3 sequence: CASSLSSGSFHEQYF. The CDR3 DNA is TGTGCCAGCAGCTTGTCTAGCGGGAGTTTCCACGAGCAGTACTTC. The chain uses TRBV5-4 and TRBJ2-7, with 10 bases lining up with TRBD2. J lost 5 bases, V lost 1 base, and 6 bases had no gene match. The CDR3 is 15 amino acids. Looked up from germline, CDR1 is SGHNT and CDR2 is YYREEE (reference sequence). Based on the CDR3 plus reference TRBV5-4 and TRBJ2-7, the full variable domain is ETGVTQSPTHLIKTRGQQVTLRCSSQSGHNTVSWYQQALGQGPQFIFQYYREEENGRGNFPPRFSGLQFPNYSSELNVNALELDDSALYLCASSLSSGSFHEQYFGPGTRLTVT.

V and J are TRBV19 and TRBJ1-2, with 7 nucleotides matching TRBD1. Germline V gene data show CDR1 as LNHDA and CDR2 as SQIVND (reference sequence). The CDR3 runs to 14 residues. After removal of 5 bases from V and 2 bases from J, the junction contained 5 bases not matched to a gene. This chain's CDR3 is CASSVKTGNYGYTF. The CDR3 DNA follows: TGTGCCAGTAGTGTTAAGACAGGGAACTATGGCTACACCTTC.

The chain employs TRBV9 and TRBJ2-3; possibly TRBD2 for D (5 bases). V was trimmed by 4 bases and J by 5 bases, leaving 20 bases between them. The CDR3 runs to 16 residues. Germline CDR1 is SGDLS and CDR2 is YYNGEE. DNA of the CDR3: TGTGCCAGCAGCCCTCAGCTAGCATTAACGTTAGATACGCAGTATTTT. Translation gives CASSPQLALTLDTQYF.

J is TRBJ2-1 and V is TRBV7-3; perhaps TRBD1 as D (6 bases). V shed 5 bases and J shed 13 bases, with 18 bases lying between them. CDR1 is SGHTA, CDR2 FQGTGA, per germline. The CDR3 contains 13 residues. CDR3 loop: CASSTEPGTHQFF. In nucleotides, the CDR3 is TGTGCCAGCAGCACCGAACCGGGGACACACCAGTTCTTC.

With regard to this clone: This specimen includes other DNA sequences encoding the same CDR3. This chain links TRBV6-1 with TRBJ2-7, with 7 bases aligning to TRBD2. The CDR3 spans 14 residues. V was pared by 3 bases and J by 4 bases, with 6 bases of the junction left unmatched. CDR1 is MNHNS, CDR2 SASEGT, per germline. The CDR3 loop reads CASSDRGGRYEQYF. For the CDR3, the DNA is TGTGCCAGCAGTGATAGGGGAGGGAGGTACGAGCAGTACTTC.

This chain connects TRBV28 to TRBJ2-7; TRBD2 matches 7 bases. The CDR3 sequence is 14 residues long. CDR1 and CDR2 (germline): MDHEN, SYDVKM. Losses at the gene ends were 9 bases for V and 1 base for J; bases not matched to a gene: 9. For the CDR3, the DNA is TGTGCCAGTCGGGGGGACCCGGGGTCCTACGAGCAGTACTTC. Encoded protein: CASRGDPGSYEQYF.

V usage is TRBV6-2 or TRBV6-3 and J usage is TRBJ2-1; 13 bases are a match to TRBD2. After removal of 0 bases from V and 3 bases from J, the junction contained 11 bases not matched to a gene. Germline-derived CDR1 and CDR2 are MNHEY and SVGEGT. CDR3 length equals 20 residues. The CDR3 is CASSYSITSGRAGDYNEQFF. CDR3 DNA: TGTGCCAGCAGTTACTCGATTACTAGCGGGAGGGCCGGGGACTACAATGAGCAGTTCTTC.

The chain uses TRBV15 and TRBJ1-2, with a tentative D call TRBD1 (5 bases). There are 11 residues in the CDR3. Germline V CDR1 and CDR2: LNHNV, YYDKDF (reference sequence). V gave up 5 bases and J gave up 7 bases, with 8 bases separating them. CDR3 region: CATSGASGYTF. For the CDR3, the DNA is TGTGCCACCAGCGGGGCGAGTGGCTACACCTTC.

This clone came up many times. J is TRBJ1-5 and V is TRBV5-4; D perhaps matches TRBD1 (5 bases). Per the germline V gene, CDR1 is SGHNT and CDR2 is YYREEE (reference sequence). V was clipped by 0 bases and J by 1 base, with 14 bases between them. The CDR3 length is 17 residues. CDR3 sequence: CASSLEWGGESNQPQHF. In DNA, the CDR3 is TGTGCCAGCAGCTTGGAGTGGGGAGGGGAGAGCAATCAGCCCCAGCATTTT.

The CDR3 sequence: CAWSSGGAGTEAFF. The DNA of the CDR3 is TGTGCCTGGAGTTCCGGAGGGGCCGGCACTGAAGCTTTCTTT. The V gene is TRBV30, the J gene TRBJ1-1, with a possible D match to TRBD1 (5 bases). Trimming cost V 2 bases and J 4 bases, with 14 bases left between them. The CDR3 spans 14 residues. CDR1 and CDR2 (germline): GTSNPN, SVGIG (reference sequence).

The chain links TRBV9 to TRBJ2-1; TRBD2 might be the D (5 bases). Germline CDR1 reads SGDLS; CDR2 reads YYNGEE. Trimming pared 0 bases from V and 9 bases from J, leaving 16 bases between. The CDR3 spans 15 residues. The CDR3 here is CASSVVGAAAGEQFF. The CDR3 DNA reads TGTGCCAGCAGCGTAGTGGGAGCGGCTGCCGGTGAGCAGTTCTTC.

The chain recombines TRBV6-5 with TRBJ1-1; possible D gene TRBD1, 6 bases. The CDR3 is 13 residues long. Between the trimmed V and J ends, which lost 6 bases and 5 bases, there was a span of 13 bases. CDR1 is MNHEY and CDR2 is SVGAGI in the germline V gene. The CDR3 region has the DNA TGTGCCAGCAGGAAAACAGGGTATACTGAAGCTTTCTTT. Translation gives CASRKTGYTEAFF.

The DNA for the CDR3 is TGTGCCAGCAGTGAGACGACTGGCGGGGGTAGCACAGATACGCAGTATTTT. It codes for CASSETTGGGSTDTQYF. The chain couples TRBV2 to TRBJ2-3, with 7 nucleotides matching TRBD2. This CDR3 has 17 residues. Germline trimming cut 3 bases from V and 0 bases from J; bases unmatched to any gene: 9. Germline V gene data show CDR1 as SNHLY and CDR2 as FYNNEI.

The chain employs TRBV6-6 and TRBJ1-2; no clear D. V lost 2 bases, J lost 8 bases, and 15 bases lay in between. The CDR3 loop spans 14 amino acids. CDR1 MNHNY and CDR2 SVGAGI come from the germline V gene (reference sequence). The CDR3 DNA reads as TGTGCCAGCAGTTACCTAGGACTGGATACGGGCTACACCTTC. This sequence encodes CASSYLGLDTGYTF.

The chain joins TRBV7-9 to TRBJ2-1, with D perhaps TRBD1 (6 bases). In germline, CDR1 is SEHNR, CDR2 FQNEAQ (reference sequence). Trimming took 4 bases from V and 2 from J, leaving 12 bases between them. The CDR3 extends over 15 amino acids. The CDR3: CASSSPAGAYNEQFF. The DNA of the CDR3 is TGTGCCAGCAGCTCTCCGGCAGGGGCCTACAATGAGCAGTTCTTC.

The genes are TRBV28 and TRBJ2-3; unclear D gene. CDR3 length: 15 residues. V was shortened by 3 bases and J by 5 bases, with 15 bases between the two germline ends. In germline, CDR1 is MDHEN, CDR2 SYDVKM. The chain's CDR3 is CASSFRRIRGDTQYF. For the CDR3, the DNA is TGTGCCAGCAGTTTCCGGAGAATCCGAGGAGATACGCAGTATTTT. Full variable domain (rest looked up from reference TRBV28 and TRBJ2-3): DVKVTQSSRYLVKRTGEKVFLECVQDMDHENMFWYRQDPGLGLRLIYFSYDVKMKEKGDIPEGYSVSREKKERFSLILESASTNQTSMYLCASSFRRIRGDTQYFGPGTRLTVL.

V is TRBV10-3 and J is TRBJ2-3, with 14 bases identical to TRBD2. The junction had 6 bases not matched to a gene; V was cut back by 5 bases and J by 2 bases. The CDR3 is made up of 17 amino acids. Germline lookup yields CDR1 ENHRY and CDR2 SYGVKD. The chain's CDR3 is CAISPGLAGANTDTQYF. CDR3 sequence (DNA): TGTGCCATCAGTCCGGGACTAGCGGGAGCGAACACAGATACGCAGTATTTT.